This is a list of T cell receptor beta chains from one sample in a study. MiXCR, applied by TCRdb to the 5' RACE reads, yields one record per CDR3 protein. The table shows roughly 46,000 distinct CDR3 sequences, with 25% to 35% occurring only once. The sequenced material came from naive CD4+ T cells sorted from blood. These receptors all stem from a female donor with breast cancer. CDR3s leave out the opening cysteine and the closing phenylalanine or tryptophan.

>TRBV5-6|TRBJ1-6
ASSLVNSPLH
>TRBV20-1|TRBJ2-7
SARPGGLSYEQY
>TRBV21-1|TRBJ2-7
ASSSGSRVGHEQY
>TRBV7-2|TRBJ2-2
ASSIPGLAGGNTGELS
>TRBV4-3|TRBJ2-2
ASSQDLGQGVTGELF
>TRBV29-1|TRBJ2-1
GVRQSAATNEQF
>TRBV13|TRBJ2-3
ASSSQQLRVAAGKADTQY
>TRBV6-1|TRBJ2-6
ASTDIAEASGANVLT
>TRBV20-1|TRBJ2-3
SAQDREYINTQY
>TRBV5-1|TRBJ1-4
ASSQGPVGDNEKLF
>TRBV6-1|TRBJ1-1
ASSAGERGAAF
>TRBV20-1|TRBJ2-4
SANPGRLAGGGKNIQY
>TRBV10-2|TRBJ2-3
ASTPTQASTDTQY
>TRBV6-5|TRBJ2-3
ASRRTGVDTQY
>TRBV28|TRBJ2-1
ACSLTGRSYNEQF
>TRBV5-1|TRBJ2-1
ASAGQGANEEQF
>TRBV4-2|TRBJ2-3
ASSRDSRQTETWY
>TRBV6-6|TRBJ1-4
ASTPTGEKLF
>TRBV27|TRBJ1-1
ASSLKTGGLNTEAF
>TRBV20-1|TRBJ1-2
SARGTGRPYGYT
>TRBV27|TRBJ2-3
ASSGQGLSTDTQY
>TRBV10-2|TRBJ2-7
ASTGQGASYEQY
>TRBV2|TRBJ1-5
ASRPGGSNQPQH
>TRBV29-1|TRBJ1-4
SVDPGQGGEKLF
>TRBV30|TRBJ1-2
AWSVPGLTYYGYT
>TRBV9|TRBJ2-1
ASTGTGDYNEQF
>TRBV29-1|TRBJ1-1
SVSGGGTEAF
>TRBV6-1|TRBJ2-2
ASSEKTRTGELF
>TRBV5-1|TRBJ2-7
ASSRGGGSYEQY
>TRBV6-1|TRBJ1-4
ASSEELAGSGEKLF
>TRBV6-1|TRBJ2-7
ASSLRDSIYEQY
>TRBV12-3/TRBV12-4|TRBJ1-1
ASSLFEGNTEAF
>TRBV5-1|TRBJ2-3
ASSLEVATDTQY
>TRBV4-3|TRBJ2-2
ASSVDLGGELF
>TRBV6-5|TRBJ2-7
ASSLNTGRSSYEQY
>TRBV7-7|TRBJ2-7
ASSPLGQGDYEQY
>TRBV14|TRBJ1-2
ASSRTGYGYT
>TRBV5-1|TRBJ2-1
ASSLAPGNNEQF
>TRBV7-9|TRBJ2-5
ASSFRTYETQY
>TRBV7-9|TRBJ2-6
ASSSDRDRRSGANVLT
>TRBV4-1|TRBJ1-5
ASSHGLNGQPQH
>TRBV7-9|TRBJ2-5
ASSLSGTETQY
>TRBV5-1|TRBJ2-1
ASSLGDTTYNEQF
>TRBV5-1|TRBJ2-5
ASSGRDRGLQETQY
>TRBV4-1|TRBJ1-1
ASSQAVFGTLNTEAF
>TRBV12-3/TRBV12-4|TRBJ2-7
ASRARAHEQY
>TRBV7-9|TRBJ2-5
ASSFGRVQETQY
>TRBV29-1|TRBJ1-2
SVELRDSNYGYT
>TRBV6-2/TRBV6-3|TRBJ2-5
ASSSAGRAQY
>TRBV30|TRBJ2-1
AWSVGRLDEQF
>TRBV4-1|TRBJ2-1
ASSPGSSYNEQF
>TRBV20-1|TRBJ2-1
SAMRTGLTADNEQF